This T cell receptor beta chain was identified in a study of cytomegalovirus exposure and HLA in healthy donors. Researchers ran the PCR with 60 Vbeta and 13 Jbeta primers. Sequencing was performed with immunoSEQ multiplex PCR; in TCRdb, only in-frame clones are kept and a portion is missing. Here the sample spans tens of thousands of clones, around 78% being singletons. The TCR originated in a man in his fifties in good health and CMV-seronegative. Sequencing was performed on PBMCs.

CDR3: CSVRAGPVYEQYF. The CDR3 DNA reads TGCAGCGTTCGAGCGGGGCCGGTCTACGAGCAGTACTTC. This chain joins TRBV29-1 and TRBJ2-7, with 7 bases aligning to TRBD2. Germline assignment: CDR1 SQVTM and CDR2 ANQGSEA. This CDR3 comprises 13 residues. J was trimmed by 3 bases and V by 5 bases; bases with no gene match: 7.